The 25 T cell receptor beta chains listed next were all sequenced from one sample in a study of tumor and adjacent non-tumor tissue in lung cancer. TCRbeta libraries were built with three rounds of nested PCR, modified from ARM-PCR. In TCRdb, the multiplex PCR reads were re-called with MiXCR into one record per CDR3 protein. The sample has 65,000 to 75,000 distinct CDR3 sequences; more than 70% are singletons. No cell sorting was done before RNA was extracted from the tissue. The material sequenced was lung tumor tissue. The receptors were sampled from a man aged 55 to 70 with non-small cell lung cancer.

Comment on this clonotype: Compared with germline, one end of the junction differs, possibly owing to a read error. The J gene is TRBJ2-7, the V gene TRBV6-1; D unresolved. CDR1 is MNHNS, CDR2 SASEGT, per germline. The CDR3 has 15 amino acids. In nucleotides, the CDR3 is TGTGCCTGCAGTGTAAGTACAGAGTGGACCTACGAACAGTACTTC. Its protein product is CACSVSTEWTYEQYF.

On this clonotype itself: The CDR3 ends on some other residue instead of the conserved phenylalanine or tryptophan, so this is likely a read error. The limits of the CDR3 on the DNA are not certain, so only TCRdb's listed CDR3 is given. The chain couples TRBV6-5 to TRBJ2-7; the table's D call of TRBD2 was not tested on the DNA. Germline values: CDR1 MNHEY, CDR2 SVGAGI. Ends included, the CDR3 has 13 residues. CDR3 amino acids: CASNSGTFYEQNI.

As regards this clonotype: One junction end does not reproduce the germline sequence, and a read error may be involved. V usage is TRBV7-9 and J usage is TRBJ1-2; perhaps TRBD1 as D (5 bases). The germline CDR1 and CDR2 sequences are SEHNR and FQNEAQ (reference sequence). The CDR3 contains 17 residues. DNA for the CDR3: TGTGTCAGCATCTTAGAAACAGGCTCCGGGTCGCGCTATGGCTACACCTTC. This encodes CVSILETGSGSRYGYTF.

J is TRBJ2-3 and V is TRBV6-5, with TRBD2 as a possible D gene (5 bases). Per the germline V gene, CDR1 is MNHEY and CDR2 is SVGAGI. This CDR3 region has 17 residues. The V end was cut by 9 bases, the J end by 6 bases, with 28 bases between. The CDR3 sequence: CASSKTETTFDPDTQYF. The DNA for the CDR3 is TGTGCCAGTAGTAAAACCGAGACTACCTTTGACCCTGATACGCAGTATTTT.

Details on this clonotype: One junction end does not reproduce the germline sequence, and a read error may be involved. The CDR3 reads CIGRTGAYKQYF. In DNA form, the CDR3 reads TGCATCGGAAGGACAGGGGCCTACAAGCAGTACTTC. V usage is TRBV29-1 and J usage is TRBJ2-7; 9 positions match TRBD1. The CDR3 runs 12 residues. Germline CDR1 is SQVTM and CDR2 is ANQGSEA.

About this clonotype: This could be a read error, since a much larger clone is one nucleotide away. The chain combines TRBV10-3 with TRBJ1-5; D not resolved. Germline CDR1 and CDR2: ENHRY and SYGVKD. The CDR3 sequence is 14 residues long. This CDR3 is CAISDVNSNRPQHF. CDR3 bases: TGTGCCATCAGTGACGTCAATAGCAATCGGCCCCAGCATTTT.

This clonotype came up a few times. The junction departs from germline at one end; a sequencing error may be responsible. This chain connects TRBV12-3 or TRBV12-4 to TRBJ2-3, with TRBD1 identical over 7 bases. This CDR3 has 14 amino acids. As DNA, the CDR3 is TGTGCCACACAAGACAGGGTTAGGACAGATAAGCAGTATTTT. Its translation is CATQDRVRTDKQYF.

This clonotype was detected a few times. A much larger clone lies a single base off, so this may be a read error. The chain is built from TRBV6-5 and TRBJ2-7, with 7 nucleotides matching TRBD2. Germline loops: CDR1 MNHEY, CDR2 SVGAGI. This CDR3 spans 15 amino acids. CDR3 sequence reads: CAGSYSREASYEQYF. CDR3 DNA: TGTGCCGGCAGTTACTCACGGGAGGCGTCCTACGAGCAGTACTTC.

For this clonotype: One junction end does not reproduce the germline sequence, and a read error may be involved. J is TRBJ2-3 and V is TRBV20-1; either TRBD1 or TRBD2 may fit D (5 bases each). CDR3 length: 15 amino acids. CDR1 and CDR2 (germline): DFQATT, SNEGSKA (reference sequence). CDR3 residues: CRARGPPKWATTQYF. CDR3 nucleotides: TGCAGAGCTAGGGGACCTCCTAAATGGGCAACTACGCAGTATTTT.

Of note for this clonotype: The junction differs from germline at one of its ends, possibly a read error. V usage is TRBV20-1 and J usage is TRBJ2-3, with TRBD2 matching over 11 bases. Germline CDR1 and CDR2: DFQATT and SNEGSKA (reference sequence). The CDR3 is 16 residues long. The CDR3 DNA reads TGCAATGCTAGGTATCCGGGACTAGCGGCAGTGGATACACAGTATTTT. It encodes CNARYPGLAAVDTQYF.

The chain is built from TRBV11-3 and TRBJ2-1; no definite D call. CDR1 and CDR2 from the germline V gene are SGHNT and YENEEA. The CDR3 has 13 amino acids. The ends were cut back, 2 bases at V and 10 bases at J, with 12 bases in the middle. CDR3 coding DNA: TGTGCCAGCAGCTTAAGACCGCTTCGAGAGCAGTTCTTC. Translating gives CASSLRPLREQFF. Combining the CDR3 with reference TRBV11-3 and TRBJ2-1 gives the whole variable domain EAGVVQSPRYKIIEKKQPVAFWCNPISGHNTLYWYLQNLGQGPELLIRYENEEAVDDSQLPKDRFSAERLKGVDSTLKIQPAELGDSAVYLCASSLRPLREQFFGPGTRLTVL.

The chain joins TRBV28 to TRBJ2-2; D unresolved. Germline V lookup: CDR1 MDHEN, CDR2 SYDVKM. V was shortened by 7 bases and J by 9 bases, with 9 bases between the two germline ends. This CDR3 is built from 11 residues. The CDR3 is CASNEDRELFF. The CDR3 DNA reads as TGTGCCAGCAATGAGGACCGGGAGCTGTTTTTT.

This chain connects TRBV6-1 to TRBJ2-5, with 7 bases lining up with TRBD2. Per germline, CDR1 MNHNS and CDR2 SASEGT. Trimming took 8 bases from V and 2 from J; bases not matched to a gene: 5. The CDR3 length is 13 residues. DNA for the CDR3: TGTGCCAGCTTCAGGGAGGGGCAAGAGACCCAGTACTTC. Residues: CASFREGQETQYF.

In its sample, this clonotype was seen once. The junction departs from the called germline gene at one end, perhaps through a read error. The rearrangement joins TRBV24-1 to TRBJ2-5; D remains ambiguous. The germline V gene encodes CDR1 KGHDR and CDR2 SFDVKD. CDR3 length: 12 amino acids. CDR3 nucleotide sequence: TGTGTCACCAGTGGTCTTCAGGAGACCCAGTACTTC. This translates into CVTSGLQETQYF.

This clonotype showed up many times. This chain links TRBV5-1 with TRBJ2-6; 8 bases are a match to TRBD1. The CDR3 sequence is 16 residues long. Germline CDR1 and CDR2: SGHRS and YFSETQ. Unmatched junction bases numbered 5, after V lost 4 bases and J lost 2 bases. The CDR3 here is CASSPGQEAGANVLTF. Written as DNA, the CDR3 is TGCGCCAGCAGCCCGGGACAGGAAGCTGGGGCCAACGTCCTGACTTTC.

Details on this clonotype: No conserved phenylalanine or tryptophan is present at the end of the CDR3, so a read error is the likely explanation. This chain connects TRBV11-1 to TRBJ2-2; D gene unclear. The CDR3 length is 14 residues. Germline CDR1 SGHAT, CDR2 FQDESV (reference sequence). V was trimmed by 4 bases and J by 8 bases, leaving 14 bases between them. In DNA, the CDR3 is TGTGCCAGCAGCTATACTGGTGGCTCTGGGGAGCTGTTTTTA. Residues: CASSYTGGSGELFL.

Remarks on this clonotype: The junction departs from the called germline gene at one end, perhaps through a read error. The chain is built from TRBV28 and TRBJ2-1; D might be TRBD2 (5 bases). CDR1 is MDHEN, CDR2 SYDVKM, per germline. The CDR3 has 21 amino acids. The CDR3 nucleotides read TGTGCCAGCAGTTTATCTCTTTTTGCGTCGGCTAGTGGGAGAGGTATCTATGAGCGGTTCTTC. As protein: CASSLSLFASASGRGIYERFF. Using reference TRBV28 and TRBJ2-1 for the parts outside the CDR3, the full variable domain is DVKVTQSSRYLVKRTGEKVFLECVQDMDHENMFWYRQDPGLGLRLIYFSYDVKMKEKGDIPEGYSVSREKKERFSLILESASTNQTSMYLCASSLSLFASASGRGIYERFFGPGTRLTVL.

This clonotype was counted at least ten times. This rearrangement joins TRBV5-1 to TRBJ2-3; D unclear. The germline gives CDR1 SGHRS, CDR2 YFSETQ. The CDR3 has 13 residues. V lost 0 bases, J lost 2 bases, and 4 bases lay in between. The CDR3 loop reads CASSLEFTDTQYF. The DNA of the CDR3 is TGCGCCAGCAGCTTGGAGTTCACAGATACGCAGTATTTT.

This clonotype appeared once. One end of the junction varies from germline; a read error may be responsible. The chain carries TRBV25-1 and TRBJ2-1; D is perhaps TRBD1 or TRBD2 (5 bases each). There are 14 residues in the CDR3. Germline lookup yields CDR1 MGHDK and CDR2 SYGVNS. The DNA of the CDR3 is TGTGCCTGCAGTGCCGGACAAGGAGGCAATGAGCAGTTCTTC. Its protein product is CACSAGQGGNEQFF.

CDR3 bases: TGTGCCGGCAATTACTCCCGCAGGGGTAGGGTTGAAGCTTTCTTT. Its translation is CAGNYSRRGRVEAFF. V is TRBV6-5 and J is TRBJ1-1; a possible D gene is TRBD1 (6 bases). CDR3 length: 15 residues. V was cut by 11 bases and J by 7 bases, with 26 bases left in between. The germline V gene encodes CDR1 MNHEY and CDR2 SVGAGI.

A word on this clonotype: As the CDR3 is not closed by the conserved phenylalanine or tryptophan, this likely results from a read error. The rearrangement links TRBV6-5 to TRBJ2-3; 11 bases line up with TRBD2. Losses at the gene ends were 9 bases for V and 5 bases for J; bases not matched to a gene: 7. Germline CDR1 MNHEY, CDR2 SVGAGI. The length of the CDR3 is 14 residues. Written as DNA, the CDR3 is TGTGCCAGATTGACTAGCGGGACAGTAGATACGCAGTATTAT. Encoded protein: CARLTSGTVDTQYY.

The chain joins TRBV12-3 or TRBV12-4 to TRBJ1-2; no clear D gene. The CDR3 consists of 12 residues. The V and J ends lost 5 bases and 5 bases respectively, with 9 bases between them. The CDR3 region has the DNA TGTGCCAGCAGTCCTGGGCAGTATGGCTACACCTTC. Its translation is CASSPGQYGYTF.

This clonotype was picked up a small number of times. V usage is TRBV28 and J usage is TRBJ1-1, with D unclear. Germline CDR1 reads MDHEN; CDR2 reads SYDVKM. This CDR3 has 15 amino acids. V lost 3 bases to trimming and J lost 5 bases, with 16 bases between them. CDR3 coding DNA: TGTGCCAGCAGTTTTATATCCCCGATGGGGACTGAAGCTTTCTTT. Its translation is CASSFISPMGTEAFF.

With regard to this clonotype: At one boundary the junction diverges from the germline segment, which might be a read error. The chain is built from TRBV6-5 and TRBJ1-1; 7 bases match TRBD1. The CDR3 spans 15 residues. Germline lookup yields CDR1 MNHEY and CDR2 SVGAGI. This chain's CDR3 is CASSYSHRGGAEVFF. The CDR3 DNA is TGTGCTAGCAGTTACTCCCACAGGGGTGGGGCTGAAGTTTTCTTT.

Details on this clonotype: This may stem from a read error, because a much larger clone lies one nucleotide away. The chain links TRBV5-1 to TRBJ2-1; D is perhaps TRBD2 (5 bases). This CDR3 is 14 amino acids long. Germline V gives CDR1 SGHRS, CDR2 YFSETQ. The V end was cut by 0 bases, the J end by 3 bases, with 7 bases between. The CDR3 DNA reads as TGCGCCAGCAGCTTGGGACTACTCTACAATGAGCAGTTCTTC. The encoded protein is CASSLGLLYNEQFF.